Listed here are 16 T cell receptor beta chains from one sample, sequenced in a study of radiation and T cells in renal cell carcinoma. Described time point: blood 4 weeks post-SBRT, at nephrectomy. Stated treatment: 15 Gy SBRT to primary tumor, nephrectomy 4 weeks later. The protocol was immunoSEQ multiplex PCR, while the TCRdb copy is restricted to in-frame clones and leaves out a portion. The sample yields about 140,000 clones, 80% to 90% seen once. Sequencing used blood, obtained from a patient whose treatment included radiotherapy and nephrectomy. The receptors come from a woman between 50 and 59 years old with renal cell carcinoma.

The chain combines TRBV20-1 with TRBJ1-2, with unresolved D. The CDR3 length is 10 residues. V gave up 3 bases and J gave up 8 bases, with 7 bases separating them. Per the germline V gene, CDR1 is DFQATT and CDR2 is SNEGSKA (reference sequence). The CDR3 protein is CSASNLGYTF. The DNA for the CDR3 is TGCAGTGCTAGTAACTTGGGCTACACCTTC.

This clone has only a few counts. The chain couples TRBV7-2 to TRBJ1-5, with D maybe TRBD1 (5 bases). Germline CDR1 is SGHTA and CDR2 is FQGNSA. V lost 7 bases and J lost 4, with 11 bases in between. The CDR3 covers 13 residues. The DNA for the CDR3 is TGTGCCAGCAACATCGGGGGGAATCAGCCCCAGCATTTT. Translating it yields CASNIGGNQPQHF.

The V and J genes are TRBV6-5 and TRBJ2-2; 9 nucleotides line up with TRBD1. After removal of 7 bases from V and 5 bases from J, the junction contained 5 bases not matched to a gene. CDR3 length: 14 residues. Germline-derived CDR1 and CDR2 are MNHEY and SVGAGI. Written as DNA, the CDR3 is TGTGCCAGCATTCGAGACAGGGGGACCGGGGAGCTGTTTTTT. The encoded protein is CASIRDRGTGELFF.

The CDR3 here is CASSEWASSYEQYF. The CDR3 DNA reads TGTGCCAGCAGTGAATGGGCCAGCTCCTACGAGCAGTACTTC. The chain joins TRBV2 to TRBJ2-7; no firm D call. There are 14 residues in the CDR3. Germline CDR1 reads SNHLY; CDR2 reads FYNNEI. Trimming cost V 2 bases and J 0 bases, with 8 bases left between them.

As to this clone: The same CDR3 arises from other DNA sequences in this sample as well. CDR3 bases: TGTGCCAGCAGCCCGGGGGGGGTATATGGCTACACCTTC. It specifies CASSPGGVYGYTF. The chain uses TRBV7-2 and TRBJ1-2; TRBD1 is a possible D gene (5 bases). Trimming left V 5 bases short and J 5 bases short, with 12 bases between. CDR1 and CDR2 from the germline V gene are SGHTA and FQGNSA. The CDR3 consists of 13 residues.

This clone was observed once. The chain recombines TRBV19 with TRBJ2-7, with D possibly TRBD1 on 6 matching bases. CDR3 length: 13 amino acids. CDR1 LNHDA and CDR2 SQIVND come from the germline V gene (reference sequence). V was shortened by 7 bases and J by 7 bases, with 17 bases between the two germline ends. CDR3 in amino acids: CASKDRPPREQYF. The CDR3 DNA sequence: TGTGCCAGTAAGGACAGACCTCCCCGGGAGCAGTACTTC. Together with reference TRBV19 and TRBJ2-7, the CDR3 gives the full variable domain: DGGITQSPKYLFRKEGQNVTLSCEQNLNHDAMYWYRQDPGQGLRLIYYSQIVNDFQKGDIAEGYSVSREKKESFPLTVTSAQKNPTAFYLCASKDRPPREQYFGPGTRLTVT.

This chain links TRBV19 with TRBJ1-6, with no clear D. Between the trimmed V and J ends, which lost 4 bases and 7 bases, there was a span of 11 bases. The germline V gene encodes CDR1 LNHDA and CDR2 SQIVND (reference sequence). The CDR3 is 14 residues long. The CDR3 protein is CASSKEVRNSPLHF. CDR3 sequence (DNA): TGTGCCAGTAGTAAGGAGGTGAGGAATTCACCCCTCCACTTT.

The rearrangement uses TRBV5-1 and TRBJ1-1; no firm D call. CDR3 length equals 14 residues. Trimming pared 0 bases from V and 6 bases from J, leaving 12 bases between. Germline-derived CDR1 and CDR2 are SGHRS and YFSETQ. For the CDR3, the DNA is TGCGCCAGCAGCTTGGCCGCCCCCGGGGCTGAAGCTTTCTTT. Translation gives CASSLAAPGAEAFF.

V and J are TRBV9 and TRBJ2-1, with 12 bases fitting TRBD2. Germline CDR1 is SGDLS and CDR2 is YYNGEE. The ends lost 0 bases at V and 9 bases at J; junction bases unmatched: 4. The CDR3 runs 15 residues. The chain's CDR3 is CASSVEASGGAEQFF. CDR3 nucleotide sequence: TGTGCCAGCAGCGTAGAGGCTAGCGGGGGGGCTGAGCAGTTCTTC.

The chain links TRBV6-5 to TRBJ2-5; D not resolved. V lost 2 bases, J lost 1 base, and 11 bases lay in between. Looked up from germline, CDR1 is MNHEY and CDR2 is SVGAGI. This CDR3 has 15 residues. The DNA of the CDR3 is TGTGCCAGCAGTTACGGCGCCAGGACCCAAGAGACCCAGTACTTC. This encodes CASSYGARTQETQYF.

The CDR3 DNA reads as TGTGCCAGCGGGACAGGGAGTCGGGATGGCTACACCTTC. It specifies CASGTGSRDGYTF. The chain joins TRBV28 to TRBJ1-2; 9 bases are shared with TRBD1. CDR1 and CDR2 (germline): MDHEN, SYDVKM. CDR3 length: 13 residues. V dropped 8 bases and J dropped 6; count of bases not matched to a gene: 7.

This chain uses TRBV9 with TRBJ1-4; no definite D call. V lost 0 bases, J lost 4 bases, and 7 bases lay in between. The V gene's germline CDR1 is SGDLS and CDR2 YYNGEE. The CDR3 spans 14 residues. CDR3 coding DNA: TGTGCCAGCAGCGTAGACAGCCGTAATGAAAAACTGTTTTTT. Encoded protein: CASSVDSRNEKLFF.

In regard to this clone: This specimen includes other DNA sequences encoding the same CDR3. The genes are TRBV28 and TRBJ1-4, with D uncertain. The CDR3 contains 11 residues. Trimming took off 5 bases at V and 6 bases at J, with 4 bases between the two ends. Germline V lookup: CDR1 MDHEN, CDR2 SYDVKM. CDR3 amino acids: CASSPYEKLFF. CDR3 DNA sequence: TGTGCCAGCAGTCCTTATGAAAAACTGTTTTTT.

The chain carries TRBV7-2 and TRBJ2-2; D is possibly TRBD1 (6 bases). The V and J ends lost 5 bases and 7 bases respectively, with 14 bases between them. Germline values: CDR1 SGHTA, CDR2 FQGNSA. This CDR3 has 14 residues. CDR3 amino acids: CASSPTQGIGELFF. For the CDR3, the DNA is TGTGCCAGCAGCCCAACACAGGGCATCGGGGAGCTGTTTTTT. The full variable domain, completed using reference TRBV7-2 and TRBJ2-2, is GAGVSQSPSNKVTEKGKDVELRCDPISGHTALYWYRQSLGQGLEFLIYFQGNSAPDKSGLPSDRFSAERTGGSVSTLTIQRTQQEDSAVYLCASSPTQGIGELFFGEGSRLTVL.

V is TRBV6-5 and J is TRBJ2-2; D gene uncertain. CDR1 is MNHEY and CDR2 is SVGAGI in the germline V gene. The CDR3 extends over 12 amino acids. Trimming took off 0 bases at V and 6 bases at J, with 2 bases between the two ends. The CDR3 is CASSYSAGELFF. Here the CDR3 DNA reads TGTGCCAGCAGTTACTCCGCCGGGGAGCTGTTTTTT.

The chain combines TRBV29-1 with TRBJ2-7; D tentatively fits TRBD1 or TRBD2 (5 bases each). This CDR3 region has 13 residues. The V gene's germline CDR1 is SQVTM and CDR2 ANQGSEA. Trimming cost V 3 bases and J 6 bases, with 15 bases left between them. CDR3 nucleotide sequence: TGCAGCGTTGATCCCGGGAACCAGGGCGAGCAGTACTTC. Protein product: CSVDPGNQGEQYF.